Reported below is one TCR beta chain. This receptor's antigen is unknown. No much larger clone is present one base from it, and per-base qualities are unavailable. V loses 4 bases of germline sequence and J loses 8 bases, and the interval between the two ends is 19 bases. Including cysteine and phenylalanine, the CDR3 has 15 amino acids. This entry keeps only the CDR3 DNA: 45 bases, framed from base 1. CDR1 is given as SGHRS and CDR2 as YFSETQ, both from the germline V gene. Systemically healthy Caucasian individuals from Russia, around 38 in total and aged 6 to 90 years, were included as donors. Each donor gave about 9.8 milliliters of peripheral blood, drawn into EDTA-treated Vacutainer tubes. PBMCs were isolated by Ficoll-Paque density-gradient centrifugation, with at least 6 million obtained per sample. Trizol reagent was used to extract total RNA from the PBMCs, yielding at least 5.5 micrograms per sample. Naive CD45RAhigh/CD27high T cell percentages were measured by flow cytometry on a PBMC aliquot from every donor.

The library came from 5' RACE. The instrument given in TCRdb is Illumina HiSeq 2500. A second PCR of about 7 to 12 cycles was run with a J-beta primer mix and a sample-barcoded 5' primer. A template-switch 5' adaptor carrying 12 random nucleotides introduced a unique molecular identifier onto each TCR beta cDNA molecule. Each sample yielded at least 2.5 million CDR3-containing paired-end reads. The Mint cDNA synthesis kit, primed by a TRBC-specific oligonucleotide, was used to synthesize first-strand cDNA from all RNA. Following uracil-DNA glycosylase treatment, all cDNA underwent a first 18-cycle PCR with the universal primers M1SS and BC2_uni_R. The published analysis was carried out like this. For normalization, 1 million high-quality reads, each with a distinct molecular identifier, were randomly selected from each sample. Reads sharing molecular identifiers were discarded rather than binned into consensus sequences. MiTCR, set to a Q25 quality threshold and the strictest error-elimination algorithm, was used for CDR3 identification, clonotype clustering and error correction. A nonparametric unseen species model with Euler transformation was used to estimate a lower bound on total TCR beta diversity. TCRdb applied fastp at Q25 and MiXCR to the public reads, then kept only in-frame beta chains. Rows merge per CDR3 protein into single entries with the most common DNA and genes. TCRdb, rather than the study authors, made the V and J calls. The sample records just over 800,000 distinct CDR3 sequences, around two thirds of which are singletons. 25% to 30% of the sample comes from the top ten.

These data come from a study of blood T cells in healthy people across ages (dated by TCRdb to between 2015 and 2017). With regard to the full study: In model experiments, template switching captured roughly one uniquely barcoded TCR beta cDNA molecule for every two T cells. Age-related changes in TCR beta repertoire diversity were measured in the study by deep sequencing normalized with unique cDNA molecular identifiers. The donors were split into four age groups: young (average roughly 15 years), middle-aged (roughly 42), aged (more than 60) and long-lived (about 74). Donors of different ages were randomly distributed across sequencing lanes to avoid experimental bias. Using the same blood draw, the study looked at two additional independent replicas of 1 million unique cDNA reads for two donors, one aged 18 to 30 and the other aged 80 or older. Points the paper makes about the study in general: Observed TCR beta diversity per million T cells fell roughly linearly with age, and a significant reduction was already apparent by age around 40. Compared with the aged group, the long-lived group had more naive CD4+ T cells, fewer expanded clones and increased TCR diversity, suggesting age selection. Because donor CMV infection status was unknown, age-related changes in expanded clonotypes were potentially confounded. Since profiling was done on bulk unsorted PBMCs, naive and antigen-experienced compartments could not be conclusively compared. Estimates of total diversity from one million sequenced T cells were regarded as lower bounds and underestimates. Observed TCR beta diversity correlated strongly with the percentage of naive T cells measured by flow cytometry.

Recombination connected TRBV5-1 to TRBJ2-1; the D gene is perhaps TRBD1, on 5 matching bases. Specimen: blood. This TCR was recovered from a man aged 30-40 years in good health. The nucleotide sequence is given as TGCGCCAGCAGCGGCCAGACCTTAACAGGCCATGAGCAGTTCTTC. It is translated as CASSGQTLTGHEQFF. With the portions outside the CDR3 filled from the reference TRBV5-1 and TRBJ2-1 genes, the complete variable region becomes KAGVTQTPRYLIKTRGQQVTLSCSPISGHRSVSWYQQTPGQGLQFLFEYFSETQRNKGNFPGRFSGRQFSNSRSEMNVSTLELGDSALYLCASSGQTLTGHEQFFGPGTRLTVL.